One and the same sample provided the 18 T cell receptor beta chains below, sequenced in a study of Graves' ophthalmopathy and Graves' hyperthyroidism. Researchers took RNA transcripts and amplified TCR beta CDR3 regions from them. RT-PCR in the first round used HTBI primers; a second-round multiplex PCR followed. TCRdb called the multiplex PCR reads again in MiXCR, with one record for every CDR3 protein. This table has roughly 420,000 distinct CDR3 sequences, around 21% appearing once. The sequenced sample consisted of peripheral blood. These receptors came from a woman aged 18-35 years with stable Graves' hyperthyroidism.

This clonotype was recorded many times. This chain connects TRBV11-2 to TRBJ2-2, with TRBD1 as a possible D gene (5 bases). Germline V gene data show CDR1 as SGHAT and CDR2 as FQNNGV. Trimming took off 2 bases at V and 0 bases at J, with 10 bases between the two ends. CDR3 length: 16 amino acids. The CDR3 bases are TGTGCCAGCAGCTTACAGCCAGGGCCGAACACCGGGGAGCTGTTTTTT. Protein: CASSLQPGPNTGELFF.

This clonotype was counted many times. The chain links TRBV20-1 to TRBJ2-7; 14 bases map to TRBD2. V lost 6 bases to trimming and J lost 3 bases; unmatched junction nucleotides: 4. Per germline, CDR1 DFQATT and CDR2 SNEGSKA (reference sequence). The CDR3 covers 14 residues. In DNA form, the CDR3 reads TGCAGTGCCATGGGACTAGCGGGAGACTACGAGCAGTACTTC. Translating gives CSAMGLAGDYEQYF.

This clonotype was counted many times. The chain links TRBV12-3 or TRBV12-4 to TRBJ2-2, with D possibly called TRBD1 or TRBD2 (6 bases each). The germline V and J ends were trimmed by 6 bases and 4 bases, with 18 bases remaining between them. The CDR3 extends over 16 amino acids. CDR3 nucleotides: TGTGCCAGCAGGGCAGGAGGGGGAGGAGGCACCGGGGAGCTGTTTTTT. It codes for CASRAGGGGGTGELFF.

The chain links TRBV5-1 to TRBJ2-7, with a tentative D call TRBD2 (6 bases). Trimming stripped 0 bases from V and 1 base from J, with 11 bases between. Germline CDR1 and CDR2: SGHRS and YFSETQ. The CDR3 extends over 15 amino acids. CDR3 sequence reads: CASSLDGSESYEQYF. CDR3 nucleotides: TGCGCCAGCAGCTTGGACGGGAGTGAGTCCTACGAGCAGTACTTC.

Ten or more counts support this clonotype. This chain links TRBV7-2 with TRBJ2-5; D not resolved. Germline CDR1 and CDR2: SGHTA and FQGNSA. V lost 3 bases, J lost 4 bases, and 15 bases lay in between. This CDR3 has 15 amino acids. CDR3 sequence: CASSLRGQLTETQYF. The CDR3 DNA reads TGTGCCAGCAGCTTGCGTGGGCAGTTGACAGAGACCCAGTACTTC.

This clonotype was counted many times. V gene TRBV6-2 or TRBV6-3 combines with J gene TRBJ1-2; 7 bases align to TRBD1. This CDR3 region has 11 residues. Germline CDR1 and CDR2: MNHEY and SVGEGT. V gave up 7 bases and J gave up 5 bases; unmatched junction bases: 1. CDR3 coding DNA: TGTGCCAGCAACAGGGGTTATGGCTACACCTTC. It yields the protein CASNRGYGYTF.

The table lists this clonotype with many counts. The chain couples TRBV20-1 to TRBJ1-1, with D maybe TRBD1 (5 bases). Germline assignment: CDR1 DFQATT and CDR2 SNEGSKA (reference sequence). This CDR3 has 13 residues. The CDR3 DNA sequence: TGCAGCCCGAGCAGGGCTTCGAACACTGAAGCTTTCTTT. Translation: CSPSRASNTEAFF.

Ten or more counts support this clonotype. This chain uses TRBV25-1 with TRBJ2-7; no reliable D call. The V gene's germline CDR1 is MGHDK and CDR2 SYGVNS. The CDR3 is 16 amino acids. The ends were cut back, 5 bases at V and 0 bases at J, with 17 bases in the middle. In DNA form, the CDR3 reads TGTGCCAGCAGTCCCCCTTTGGAAACTAACTCCTACGAGCAGTACTTC. It encodes CASSPPLETNSYEQYF.

This clonotype has a count of ten or more. The V call is TRBV9, the J call TRBJ2-5; D gene unclear. Trimming stripped 0 bases from V and 5 bases from J, with 11 bases between. The germline V gene encodes CDR1 SGDLS and CDR2 YYNGEE. CDR3 size: 14 residues. CDR3 sequence (DNA): TGTGCCAGCAGCGTAGGAGTCTCCGAGGAGACCCAGTACTTC. Encoded protein: CASSVGVSEETQYF.

Many counts were recorded for this clonotype. CDR3 sequence reads: CASSFLSGGETQYF. The CDR3 DNA sequence: TGTGCCAGCAGTTTTCTCAGCGGGGGGGAGACCCAGTACTTC. The rearrangement joins TRBV7-2 to TRBJ2-5; 9 bases are a match to TRBD2. The J segment lost 5 bases and the V segment lost 6 bases, leaving 7 bases of the junction unmatched. This CDR3 is 14 amino acids long. CDR1 is SGHTA and CDR2 is FQGNSA in the germline V gene.

On this clonotype: A much larger clone is a single base away; this may be a read error. CDR3 in amino acids: CSVCNGLFRNTEAFF. In DNA, the CDR3 is TGCAGCGTCTGCAACGGTCTATTCAGGAACACTGAAGCTTTCTTT. The rearrangement links TRBV29-1 to TRBJ1-1; D is undetermined. This CDR3 has 15 amino acids. CDR1 SQVTM and CDR2 ANQGSEA come from the germline V gene. V was pared by 6 bases and J by 1 base, with 18 bases between.

This clonotype was detected a few times. The chain combines TRBV20-1 with TRBJ2-5, with 12 bases fitting TRBD2. J gave up 9 bases and V 3 bases, and 8 bases lay outside the gene matches. Per germline, CDR1 DFQATT and CDR2 SNEGSKA (reference sequence). The CDR3 extends over 14 amino acids. Here the CDR3 DNA reads TGCAGTGCTAGGTGGACTAGCGGGACCGAGGCCCAGTACTTC. This gives the protein CSARWTSGTEAQYF.

This clonotype was recorded once. This may stem from a read error, because a much larger clone lies one nucleotide away. The chain has TRBV20-1 and TRBJ2-5, with 8 positions matching TRBD2. The CDR3 is 16 amino acids. CDR1 DFQATT and CDR2 SNEGSKA come from the germline V gene (reference sequence). CDR3: CSASIIGRGPQETQDF. The DNA for the CDR3 is TGCAGTGCTAGTATCATCGGGAGGGGACCTCAAGAGACCCAGGACTTC.

This clonotype has ten or more counts. The V and J genes are TRBV19 and TRBJ2-7, with a weak D call TRBD1 (6 bases). Trimming shortened V by 8 bases and J by 3 bases, and 8 bases separated the two germline ends. This CDR3 region has 11 residues. Germline assignment: CDR1 LNHDA and CDR2 SQIVND (reference sequence). CDR3 in DNA: TGTGCCAGTGAGGACAGCTACGAGCAGTACTTC. Amino acid sequence: CASEDSYEQYF.

This clonotype was seen at least ten times. V and J are TRBV20-1 and TRBJ2-7; TRBD2 agrees at 9 bases. The CDR3 has 15 residues. The junction had 9 bases not matched to a gene; V was cut back by 3 bases and J by 3 bases. The germline CDR1 and CDR2 sequences are DFQATT and SNEGSKA (reference sequence). The CDR3 DNA follows: TGCAGTGCTAGTCACCCGGGACTAGCCGACTACGAGCAGTACTTC. It is translated as CSASHPGLADYEQYF.

The V and J genes are TRBV6-2 or TRBV6-3 and TRBJ2-5; TRBD1 might be the D (6 bases). Trimming took 6 bases from V and 2 from J, leaving 13 bases between them. The CDR3 loop spans 14 amino acids. CDR1 MNHEY and CDR2 SVGEGT come from the germline V gene. CDR3 sequence reads: CASSHGTFQETQYF. CDR3 sequence (DNA): TGTGCCAGCAGCCACGGGACATTTCAAGAGACCCAGTACTTC.

This clonotype was observed many times. The rearrangement links TRBV12-3 or TRBV12-4 to TRBJ1-3; D gene ambiguous. V lost 5 bases to trimming and J lost 0 bases, with 11 bases between them. The CDR3 covers 15 residues. The CDR3 loop reads CASSPDGSSGNTIYF. CDR3 nucleotides: TGTGCCAGCAGTCCCGACGGATCCTCTGGAAACACCATATATTTT.

This clonotype has a count of ten or more. V usage is TRBV24-1 and J usage is TRBJ2-2; D is unclear. CDR3 length equals 15 residues. Germline V gene lookup returns CDR1 KGHDR and CDR2 SFDVKD. V was pared by 0 bases and J by 2 bases, with 6 bases between. The CDR3 loop is CATSDLGKNTGELFF. CDR3 DNA: TGTGCCACCAGTGATTTGGGGAAAAACACCGGGGAGCTGTTTTTT.